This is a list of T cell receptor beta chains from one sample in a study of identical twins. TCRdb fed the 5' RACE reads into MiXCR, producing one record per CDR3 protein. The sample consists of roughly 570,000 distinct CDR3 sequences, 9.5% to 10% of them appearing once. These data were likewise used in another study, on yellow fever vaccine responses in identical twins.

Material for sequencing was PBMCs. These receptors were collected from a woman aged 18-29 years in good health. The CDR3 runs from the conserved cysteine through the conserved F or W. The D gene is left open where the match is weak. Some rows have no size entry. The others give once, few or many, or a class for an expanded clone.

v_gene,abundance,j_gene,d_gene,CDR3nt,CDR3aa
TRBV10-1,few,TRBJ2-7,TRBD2,TGCGCCAGCAGTGACAGCGGGAAAGGGGACTACGAGCAGTACTTC,CASSDSGKGDYEQYF
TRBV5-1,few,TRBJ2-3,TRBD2,TGCGCCAGCAGCTCGAGCCTGAGTAGCGGGGAGACAGATACGCAGTATTTT,CASSSSLSSGETDTQYF
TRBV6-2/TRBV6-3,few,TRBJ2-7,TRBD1,TGTGCCAGCAGATCTACAACAGGGGGCATCTACGAGCAGTACTTC,CASRSTTGGIYEQYF
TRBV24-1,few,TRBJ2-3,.,TGTGCCACCAGTGATCCAGGAGGGGCCCTCTCAGATACGCAGTATTTT,CATSDPGGALSDTQYF
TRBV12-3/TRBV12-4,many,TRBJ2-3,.,TGTGCCAGCAGTTTGGCGTTTTCAGATACGCAGTATTTT,CASSLAFSDTQYF
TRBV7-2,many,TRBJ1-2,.,TGTGCCAGCAGCTTAGAGGCGAGCTATGGCTACACCTTC,CASSLEASYGYTF
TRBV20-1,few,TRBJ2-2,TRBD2,TGCAGTGCGCAGGGACTAGCGGAAAACACCGGGGAGCTGTTTTTT,CSAQGLAENTGELFF
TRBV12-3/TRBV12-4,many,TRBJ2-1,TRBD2,TGTGCCAGCAGTTTTGGGCGGGGGGTTAACTATGAGCAGTTCTTC,CASSFGRGVNYEQFF
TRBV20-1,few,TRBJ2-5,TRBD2,TGCAGTGCTATAAATTTTATTAGCGGGGGGTCATCAGAGACCCAGTACTTC,CSAINFISGGSSETQYF
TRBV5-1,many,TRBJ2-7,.,TGCGCCAGCAGCGTTGGACGGAATGCCTACGAGCAGTACTTC,CASSVGRNAYEQYF
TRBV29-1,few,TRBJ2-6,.,TGCAGCACGTGGGGAAGACAGAGCTCTGGGGCCAACGTCCTGACTTTC,CSTWGRQSSGANVLTF
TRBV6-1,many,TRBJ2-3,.,TGTGCCAGCAAGGCTGTCGTAGGGTCCTCCGGGGGTACGCAGTATTTT,CASKAVVGSSGGTQYF
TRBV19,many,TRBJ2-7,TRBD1,TGTGCCAGTAGACTAACAGGGGATCTCGAGCAGTACTTC,CASRLTGDLEQYF
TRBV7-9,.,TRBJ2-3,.,TGTGCCAGCAGTTTACGGGAGACGAACACAGATACGCAGTATTTT,CASSLRETNTDTQYF
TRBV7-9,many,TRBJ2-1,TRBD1,TGTGCCAGCAGCCCAATCCGAGGACAGGGCTGGCAGTTCTTC,CASSPIRGQGWQFF
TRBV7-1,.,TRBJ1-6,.,TGTGCCAGCAGCTCCGAAGAGGTGGCCCCTCGGGACCCCCTCCACTTT,CASSSEEVAPRDPLHF
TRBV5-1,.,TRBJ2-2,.,TGCGCCAGCAGCTTGGCCGAGCTAAGTCTTCTCGGGGAGCTGTTTTTT,CASSLAELSLLGELFF
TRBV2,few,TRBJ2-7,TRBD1,TGTGCCAGCAGAGACCCGGGACAGGGCTCCTACGAGCAGTACTTC,CASRDPGQGSYEQYF
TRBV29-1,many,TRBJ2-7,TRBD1,TGCAGCGTTGAAGGGTATAAGGGACAGGACCCCTACGAGCAGTACTTC,CSVEGYKGQDPYEQYF
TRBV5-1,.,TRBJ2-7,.,TGCGCCAGCAGCAGCACAGGTCCGGGCGAGCAGTACTTC,CASSSTGPGEQYF
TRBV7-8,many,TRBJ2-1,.,TGTGCCAGCAGTCAGGGACACCCGTCGTACAATGAGCAGTTCTTC,CASSQGHPSYNEQFF
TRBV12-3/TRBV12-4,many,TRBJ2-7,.,TGTGCCAGCAGTTCGGGGTACAGCTCCTACGAGCAGTACTTC,CASSSGYSSYEQYF
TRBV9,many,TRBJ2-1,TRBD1,TGTGCCAGCAGCGCAGGGGGACACCCTTACAATGAGCAGTTCTTC,CASSAGGHPYNEQFF
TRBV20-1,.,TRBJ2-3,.,TGCAGTGCTAGTAACCGTCGGCAGACCAAGAGCACAGATACGCAGTATTTT,CSASNRRQTKSTDTQYF
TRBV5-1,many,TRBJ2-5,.,TGCGCCAGCAGGTCACCGGGAGTACAAGAGACCCAGTACTTC,CASRSPGVQETQYF
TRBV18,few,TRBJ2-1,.,TGTGCCAGCTCACCTATATCTAGCGCTATTGCCAATGAGCAGTTCTTC,CASSPISSAIANEQFF
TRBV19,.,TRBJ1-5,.,TGTGCCAGTAGTATCAGCAGAGATAGCAATCAGCCCCAGCATTTT,CASSISRDSNQPQHF
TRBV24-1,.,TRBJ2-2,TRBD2,TGTGCCACCAGTGATTTGACTAGCGGGGTCCTCACCGGGGAGCTGTTTTTT,CATSDLTSGVLTGELFF